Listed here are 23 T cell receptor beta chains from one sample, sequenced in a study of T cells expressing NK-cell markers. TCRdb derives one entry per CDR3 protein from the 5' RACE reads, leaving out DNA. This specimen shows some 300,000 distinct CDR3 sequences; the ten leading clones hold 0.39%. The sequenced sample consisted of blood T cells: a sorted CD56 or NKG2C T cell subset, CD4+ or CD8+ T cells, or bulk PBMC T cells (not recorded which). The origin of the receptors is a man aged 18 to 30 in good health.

CDR3: CASSQTLLGELFF. This chain uses TRBV14 with TRBJ2-2. The CDR3 consists of 13 residues. Germline assignment: CDR1 SGHDN and CDR2 FVKESK.

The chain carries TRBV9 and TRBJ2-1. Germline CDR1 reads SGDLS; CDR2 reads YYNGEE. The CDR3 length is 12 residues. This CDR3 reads CASSLGWDEQFF. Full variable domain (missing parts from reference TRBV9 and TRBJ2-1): DSGVTQTPKHLITATGQRVTLRCSPRSGDLSVYWYQQSLDQGLQFLIQYYNGEERAKGNILERFSAQQFPDLHSELNLSSLELGDSALYFCASSLGWDEQFFGPGTRLTVL.

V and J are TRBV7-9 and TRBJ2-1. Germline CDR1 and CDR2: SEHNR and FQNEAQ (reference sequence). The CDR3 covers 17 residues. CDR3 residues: CASSFLGTGGYYNEQFF.

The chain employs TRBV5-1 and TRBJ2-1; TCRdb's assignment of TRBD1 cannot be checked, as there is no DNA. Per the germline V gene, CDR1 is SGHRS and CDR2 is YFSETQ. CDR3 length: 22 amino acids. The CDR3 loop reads CASSLPINRDRGPLFSYTEQFF.

CDR3 protein: CASSGGDSPGETQYF. The genes are TRBV5-1 and TRBJ2-5; the TRBD1 assignment by TCRdb is unverifiable without DNA. CDR3 length: 15 residues. Germline lookup yields CDR1 SGHRS and CDR2 YFSETQ.

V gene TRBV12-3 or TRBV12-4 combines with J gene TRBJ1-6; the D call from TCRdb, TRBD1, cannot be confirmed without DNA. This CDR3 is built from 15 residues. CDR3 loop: CASRLGQGLNSPLHF.

CDR3 protein: CASSREGGNQPQHF. V is TRBV6-2 or TRBV6-3 and J is TRBJ1-5; TCRdb gives TRBD1 as the D gene, but with no DNA this cannot be confirmed. Germline CDR1 is MNHEY and CDR2 is SVGEGT. The CDR3 covers 14 residues.

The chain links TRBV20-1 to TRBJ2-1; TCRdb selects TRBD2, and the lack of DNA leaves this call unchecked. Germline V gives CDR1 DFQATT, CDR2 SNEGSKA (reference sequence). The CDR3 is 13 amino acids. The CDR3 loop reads CSASSPSWNEQFF.

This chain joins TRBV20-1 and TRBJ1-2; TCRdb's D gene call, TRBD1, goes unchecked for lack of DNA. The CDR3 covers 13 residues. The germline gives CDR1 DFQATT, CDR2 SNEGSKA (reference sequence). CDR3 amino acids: CSASRGTNYGYTF.

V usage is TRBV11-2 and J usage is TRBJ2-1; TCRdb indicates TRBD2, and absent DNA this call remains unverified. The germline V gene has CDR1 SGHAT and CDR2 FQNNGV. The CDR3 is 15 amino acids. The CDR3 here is CASSLAGSDYNEQFF.

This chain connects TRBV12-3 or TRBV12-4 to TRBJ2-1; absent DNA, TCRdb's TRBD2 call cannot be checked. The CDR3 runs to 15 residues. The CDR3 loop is CASSLTSKGRNEQFF.

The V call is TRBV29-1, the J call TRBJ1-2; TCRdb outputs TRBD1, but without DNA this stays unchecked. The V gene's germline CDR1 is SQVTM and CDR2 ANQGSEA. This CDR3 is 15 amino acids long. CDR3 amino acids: CSVEVVSPLQGGYTF.

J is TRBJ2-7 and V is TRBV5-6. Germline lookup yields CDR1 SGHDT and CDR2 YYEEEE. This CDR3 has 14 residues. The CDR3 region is CASSLEGYSYEQYF. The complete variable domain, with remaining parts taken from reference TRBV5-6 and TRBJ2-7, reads DAGVTQSPTHLIKTRGQQVTLRCSPKSGHDTVSWYQQALGQGPQFIFQYYEEEERQRGNFPDRFSGHQFPNYSSELNVNALLLGDSALYLCASSLEGYSYEQYFGPGTRLTVT.

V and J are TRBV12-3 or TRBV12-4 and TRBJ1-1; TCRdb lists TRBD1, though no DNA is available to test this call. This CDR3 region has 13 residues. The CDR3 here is CAITPQGSTEAFF.

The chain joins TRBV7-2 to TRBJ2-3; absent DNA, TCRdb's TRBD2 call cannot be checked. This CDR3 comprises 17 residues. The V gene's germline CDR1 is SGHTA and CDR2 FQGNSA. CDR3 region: CASSLAAGGSSTDTQYF.

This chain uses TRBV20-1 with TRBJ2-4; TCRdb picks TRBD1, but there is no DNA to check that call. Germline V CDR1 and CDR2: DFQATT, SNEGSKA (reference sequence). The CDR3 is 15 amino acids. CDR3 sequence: CSAPPRRLAKNIQYF.

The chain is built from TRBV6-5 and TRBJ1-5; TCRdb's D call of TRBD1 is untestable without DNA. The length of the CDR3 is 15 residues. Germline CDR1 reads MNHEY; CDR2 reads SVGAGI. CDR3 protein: CASSPRGGEDQPQHF.

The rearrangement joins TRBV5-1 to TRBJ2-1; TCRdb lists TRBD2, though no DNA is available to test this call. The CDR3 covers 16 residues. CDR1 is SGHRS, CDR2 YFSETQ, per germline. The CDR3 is CASSLALGGRAAEQFF.

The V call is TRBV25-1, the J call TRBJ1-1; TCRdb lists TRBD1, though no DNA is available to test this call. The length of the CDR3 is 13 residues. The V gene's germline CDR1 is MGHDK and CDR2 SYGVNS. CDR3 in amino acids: CASSEYGGTEAFF.

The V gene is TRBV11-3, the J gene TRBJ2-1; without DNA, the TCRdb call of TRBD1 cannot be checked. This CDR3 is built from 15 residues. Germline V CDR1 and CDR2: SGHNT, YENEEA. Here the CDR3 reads CASSSSGAEYNEQFF.

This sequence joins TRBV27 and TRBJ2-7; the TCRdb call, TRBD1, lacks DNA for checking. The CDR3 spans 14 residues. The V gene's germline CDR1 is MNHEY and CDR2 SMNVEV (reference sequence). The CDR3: CASSAGGVHLGQYF.

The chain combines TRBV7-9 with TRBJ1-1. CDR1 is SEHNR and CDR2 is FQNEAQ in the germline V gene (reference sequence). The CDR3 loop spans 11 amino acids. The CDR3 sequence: CASGREVEAFF. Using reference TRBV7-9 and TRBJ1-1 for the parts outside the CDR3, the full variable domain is DTGVSQNPRHKITKRGQNVTFRCDPISEHNRLYWYRQTLGQGPEFLTYFQNEAQLEKSRLLSDRFSAERPKGSFSTLEIQRTEQGDSAMYLCASGREVEAFFGQGTRLTVV.

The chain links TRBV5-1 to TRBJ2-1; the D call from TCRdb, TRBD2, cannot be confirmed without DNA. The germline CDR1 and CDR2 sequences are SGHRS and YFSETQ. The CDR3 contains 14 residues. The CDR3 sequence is CASREGLAGNEQFF.